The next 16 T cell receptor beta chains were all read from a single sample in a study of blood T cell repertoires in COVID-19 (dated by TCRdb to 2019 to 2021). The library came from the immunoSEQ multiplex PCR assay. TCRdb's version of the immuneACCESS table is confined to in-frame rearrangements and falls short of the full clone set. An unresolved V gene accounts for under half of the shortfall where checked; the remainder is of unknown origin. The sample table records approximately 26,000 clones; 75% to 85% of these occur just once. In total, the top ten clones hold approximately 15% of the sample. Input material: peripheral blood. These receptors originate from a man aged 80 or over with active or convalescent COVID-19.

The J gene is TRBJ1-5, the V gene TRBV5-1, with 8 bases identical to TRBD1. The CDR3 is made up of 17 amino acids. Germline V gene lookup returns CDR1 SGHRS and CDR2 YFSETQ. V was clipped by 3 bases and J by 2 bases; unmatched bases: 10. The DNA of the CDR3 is TGCGCCAGCAGCTGGGGGACAGGTCCGGGGGGCAATCAGCCCCAGCATTTT. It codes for CASSWGTGPGGNQPQHF. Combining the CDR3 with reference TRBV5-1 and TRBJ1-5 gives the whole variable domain KAGVTQTPRYLIKTRGQQVTLSCSPISGHRSVSWYQQTPGQGLQFLFEYFSETQRNKGNFPGRFSGRQFSNSRSEMNVSTLELGDSALYLCASSWGTGPGGNQPQHFGDGTRLSIL.

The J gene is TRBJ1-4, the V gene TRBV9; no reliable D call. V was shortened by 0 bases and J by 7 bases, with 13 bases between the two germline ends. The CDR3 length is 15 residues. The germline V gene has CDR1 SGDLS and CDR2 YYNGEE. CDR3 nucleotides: TGTGCCAGCAGCGTAGCGGCGGTCGGTGGTGAAAAACTGTTTTTT. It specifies CASSVAAVGGEKLFF.

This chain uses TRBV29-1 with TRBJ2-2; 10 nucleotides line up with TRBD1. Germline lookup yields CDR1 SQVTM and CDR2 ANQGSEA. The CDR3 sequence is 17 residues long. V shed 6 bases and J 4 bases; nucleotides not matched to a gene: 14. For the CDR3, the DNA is TGCAGCGTGAGCCGGGACAGGGGCGTCGCGGGCACCGGGGAGCTGTTTTTT. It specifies CSVSRDRGVAGTGELFF.

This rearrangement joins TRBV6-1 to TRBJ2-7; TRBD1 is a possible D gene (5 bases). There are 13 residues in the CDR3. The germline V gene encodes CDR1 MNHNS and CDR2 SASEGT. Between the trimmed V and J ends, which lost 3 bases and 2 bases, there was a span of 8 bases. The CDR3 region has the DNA TGTGCCAGCAGTGAGGGGCGGACCTACGAGCAGTACTTC. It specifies CASSEGRTYEQYF.

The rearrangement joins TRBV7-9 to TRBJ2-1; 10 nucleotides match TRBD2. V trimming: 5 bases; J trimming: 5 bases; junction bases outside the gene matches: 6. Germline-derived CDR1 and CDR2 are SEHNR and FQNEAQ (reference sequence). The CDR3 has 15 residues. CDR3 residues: CASSLRTSGDNEQFF. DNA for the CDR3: TGTGCCAGCAGCCTCCGGACTAGCGGAGACAATGAGCAGTTCTTC. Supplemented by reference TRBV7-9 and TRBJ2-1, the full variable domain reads DTGVSQNPRHKITKRGQNVTFRCDPISEHNRLYWYRQTLGQGPEFLTYFQNEAQLEKSRLLSDRFSAERPKGSFSTLEIQRTEQGDSAMYLCASSLRTSGDNEQFFGPGTRLTVL.

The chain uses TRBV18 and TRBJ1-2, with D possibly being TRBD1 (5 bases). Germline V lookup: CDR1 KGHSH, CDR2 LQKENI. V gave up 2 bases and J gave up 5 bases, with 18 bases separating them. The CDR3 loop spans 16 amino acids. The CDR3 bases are TGTGCCAGCTCACCAGATTCACGGGGCGGGATGTATGGCTACACCTTC. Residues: CASSPDSRGGMYGYTF.

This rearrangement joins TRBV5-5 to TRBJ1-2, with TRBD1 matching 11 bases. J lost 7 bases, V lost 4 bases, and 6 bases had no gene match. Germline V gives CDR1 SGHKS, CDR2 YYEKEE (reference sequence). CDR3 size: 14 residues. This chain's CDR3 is CASSPDRGLGGYTF. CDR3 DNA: TGTGCCAGCAGCCCGGACAGGGGGCTTGGTGGCTACACCTTC.

CDR3 bases: TGCAGCGTTTACCTGGGACAGGGGCGGATCTACGAGCAGTACTTC. It translates to CSVYLGQGRIYEQYF. The chain is built from TRBV29-1 and TRBJ2-7; 10 bases map to TRBD1. Germline values: CDR1 SQVTM, CDR2 ANQGSEA. V was clipped by 5 bases and J by 3 bases; unmatched bases: 10. The CDR3 length is 15 residues.

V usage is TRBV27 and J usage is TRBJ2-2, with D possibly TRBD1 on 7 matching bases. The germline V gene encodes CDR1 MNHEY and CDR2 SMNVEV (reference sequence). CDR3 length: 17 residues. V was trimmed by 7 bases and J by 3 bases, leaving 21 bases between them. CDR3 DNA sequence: TGTGCCAGCACCGACAGATTGCGGGACAGATACACCGGGGAGCTGTTTTTT. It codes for CASTDRLRDRYTGELFF.

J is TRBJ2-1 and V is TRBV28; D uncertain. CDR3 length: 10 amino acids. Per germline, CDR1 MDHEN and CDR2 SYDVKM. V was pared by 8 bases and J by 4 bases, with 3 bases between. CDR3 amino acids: CASSYNEQFF. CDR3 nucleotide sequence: TGTGCCAGCTCGTACAATGAGCAGTTCTTC.

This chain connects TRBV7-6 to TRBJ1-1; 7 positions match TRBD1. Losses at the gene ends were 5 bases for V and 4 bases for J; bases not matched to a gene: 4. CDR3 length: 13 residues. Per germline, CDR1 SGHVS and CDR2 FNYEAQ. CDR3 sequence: CASSVGTVTEAFF. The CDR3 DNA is TGTGCCAGCAGCGTAGGGACAGTCACTGAAGCTTTCTTT. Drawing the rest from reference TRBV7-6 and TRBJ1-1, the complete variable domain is GAGVSQSPRYKVTKRGQDVALRCDPISGHVSLYWYRQALGQGPEFLTYFNYEAQQDKSGLPNDRFSAERPEGSISTLTIQRTEQRDSAMYRCASSVGTVTEAFFGQGTRLTVV.

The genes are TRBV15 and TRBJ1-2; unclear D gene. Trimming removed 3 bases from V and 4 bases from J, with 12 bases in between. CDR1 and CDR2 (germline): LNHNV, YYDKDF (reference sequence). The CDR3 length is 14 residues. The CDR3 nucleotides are TGTGCCACCAGCAGGGCAGGTTCCTCCTATGGCTACACCTTC. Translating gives CATSRAGSSYGYTF.

This chain's CDR3 is CASSLEGLKETQYF. The CDR3 DNA sequence: TGCGCCAGCAGCTTGGAGGGGCTAAAAGAGACCCAGTACTTC. The chain carries TRBV5-1 and TRBJ2-5; D perhaps matches TRBD1 (5 bases). The CDR3 spans 14 residues. Trimming took off 0 bases at V and 3 bases at J, with 9 bases between the two ends. The germline CDR1 and CDR2 sequences are SGHRS and YFSETQ.

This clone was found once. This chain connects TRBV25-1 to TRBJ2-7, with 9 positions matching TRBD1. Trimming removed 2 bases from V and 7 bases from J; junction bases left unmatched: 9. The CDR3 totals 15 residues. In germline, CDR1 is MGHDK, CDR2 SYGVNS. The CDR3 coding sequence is TGTGCCAGCAGTGAAGCCGGGACAGGGTTTGGGGAGCAGTACTTC. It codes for CASSEAGTGFGEQYF.

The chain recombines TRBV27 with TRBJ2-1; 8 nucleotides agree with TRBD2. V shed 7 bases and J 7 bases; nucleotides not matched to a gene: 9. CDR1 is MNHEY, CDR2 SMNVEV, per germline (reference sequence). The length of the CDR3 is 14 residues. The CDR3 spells CASNRAGERNEQFF. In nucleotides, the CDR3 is TGTGCCAGCAATAGAGCGGGAGAACGGAATGAGCAGTTCTTC.

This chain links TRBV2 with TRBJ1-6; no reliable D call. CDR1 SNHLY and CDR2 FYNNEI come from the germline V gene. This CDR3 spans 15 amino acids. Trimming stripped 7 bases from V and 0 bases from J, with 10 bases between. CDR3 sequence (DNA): TGTGCCAGCAACTTACAGAGCTCCTATAATTCACCCCTCCACTTT. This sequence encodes CASNLQSSYNSPLHF.